This T cell receptor (beta chain) originates from a study of T-cell memory formation after mild COVID-19. Study details: Each donor largely had its own TCR clusters.

This clonotype was picked up a small number of times. Its specificity is not known. Germline values: CDR1 SGHNT, CDR2 YENEEA. Trimming removed 2 bases from V and 6 bases from J, with 14 bases in between. The CDR3 totals 15 residues. TCR alpha and TCR beta cDNA libraries with sample barcodes and UMIs came from 5'RACE using constant-segment primers. Each CDR3 protein gets one entry after TCRdb re-called the 5' RACE reads with MiXCR. The data show around 250,000 distinct CDR3 sequences, 8% to 9.5% seen once. Study-level findings and limits: Whether day 37 second-wave clones are SARS-CoV-2-specific was not confirmed.

This receptor was obtained from a man aged 18 to 35 who had mild COVID-19 (a few samples of this study predate the infection). Cell type and time point are not known. The sample comprised PBMCs or a T cell subset sorted from them (not recorded which). The chain is built from TRBV11-3 and TRBJ2-1; D not certain. CDR3: CASSLSGFRGNEQFF. In DNA, the CDR3 is TGTGCCAGCAGCTTATCCGGTTTCAGAGGCAATGAGCAGTTCTTC. Drawing the rest from reference TRBV11-3 and TRBJ2-1, the complete variable domain is EAGVVQSPRYKIIEKKQPVAFWCNPISGHNTLYWYLQNLGQGPELLIRYENEEAVDDSQLPKDRFSAERLKGVDSTLKIQPAELGDSAVYLCASSLSGFRGNEQFFGPGTRLTVL.